This T cell receptor (beta chain) was retrieved from a study of blood T cell repertoires in COVID-19. Looking at the study overall: Material from acute and convalescent COVID-19 was sourced from the United States, Italy and Spain. PBMCs, B-cell-depleted T cells, or T cells were the source of the cDNA or gDNA that made up the material.

The germline CDR1 and CDR2 sequences are MNHEY and SMNVEV (reference sequence). J was trimmed by 5 bases and V by 1 base; bases with no gene match: 10. The CDR3 consists of 17 residues. Source study methods: Counts of nucleated cells, estimated from reference gene primer amplification, were obtained. The table came from immunoSEQ multiplex PCR; TCRdb's copy has only in-frame clones and leaves some out. Clone size and V and J calls were adopted from that table, with D and trimming inferred from the DNA. In the table there are some 7,700 clones, about 86% of which are singletons. Sequencing input: peripheral blood. The chain joins TRBV27 to TRBJ2-7; 11 bases are shared with TRBD2. The TCR sequence derives from a woman aged 45-65 years with active or convalescent COVID-19. The CDR3 bases are TGTGCCAGCAGTTTATTGTCTAGCGGGAGGATGGATCACGAGCAGTACTTC. Amino acid sequence: CASSLLSSGRMDHEQYF.